This T cell receptor beta chain was documented in a study of blood T cell repertoires in COVID-19. Looking at the study overall: Material from acute and convalescent COVID-19 was sourced from the United States, Italy and Spain. From T cells, B-cell-depleted T cells, or PBMCs came the material, which was cDNA or gDNA.

CDR3 length: 15 residues. CDR1 and CDR2 (germline): MNHEY, SVGAGI. The V gene lost 11 bases and the J gene lost 6 bases, with 22 bases spanning the gap. Per the study methods: Amplification with reference gene primers provided the estimates of nucleated cell counts. Sequencing used immunoSEQ multiplex PCR; TCRdb keeps in-frame clones, though not all of them. V and J calls and clone size are as listed in that table; D and trimming were resolved from the DNA. The table shows tens of thousands of clones, with more than 80% occurring only once. V is TRBV6-5 and J is TRBJ2-2, with D possibly being TRBD1 (7 bases). This clonotype was sampled from an older man with acute or convalescent COVID-19. Sample: peripheral blood. Here the CDR3 reads CAGQRGDSSAGELFF. CDR3 DNA: TGTGCCGGCCAGAGGGGGGACAGTAGTGCCGGGGAGCTGTTTTTT.